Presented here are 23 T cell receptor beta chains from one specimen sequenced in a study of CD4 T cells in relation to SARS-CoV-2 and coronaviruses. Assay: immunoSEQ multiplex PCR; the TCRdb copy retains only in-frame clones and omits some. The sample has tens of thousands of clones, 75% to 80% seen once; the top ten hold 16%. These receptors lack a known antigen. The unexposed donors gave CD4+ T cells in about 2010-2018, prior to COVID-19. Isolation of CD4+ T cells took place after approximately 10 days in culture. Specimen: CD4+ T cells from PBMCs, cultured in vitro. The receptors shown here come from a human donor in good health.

The CDR3 reads CASSQVTGTATYEQYF. CDR3 in DNA: TGTGCCAGCAGCCAAGTCACCGGGACAGCAACCTACGAGCAGTACTTC. The chain employs TRBV4-2 and TRBJ2-7; 7 nucleotides agree with TRBD1. Losses at the gene ends were 1 base for V and 2 bases for J; bases not matched to a gene: 8. The CDR3 runs 16 residues. Germline V gene data show CDR1 as LGHNA and CDR2 as YNFKEQ.

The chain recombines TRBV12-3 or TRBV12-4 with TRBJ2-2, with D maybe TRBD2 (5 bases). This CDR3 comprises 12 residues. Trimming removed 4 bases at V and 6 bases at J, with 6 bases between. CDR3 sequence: CASSSGSGELFF. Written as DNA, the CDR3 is TGTGCCAGCAGTTCGGGATCCGGGGAGCTGTTTTTT.

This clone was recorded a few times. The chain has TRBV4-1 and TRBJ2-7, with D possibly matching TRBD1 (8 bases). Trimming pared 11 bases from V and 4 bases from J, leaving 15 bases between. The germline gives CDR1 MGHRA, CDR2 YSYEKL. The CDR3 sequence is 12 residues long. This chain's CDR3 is CALGQGGYEQYF. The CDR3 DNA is TGCGCCCTAGGACAGGGAGGGTACGAGCAGTACTTC.

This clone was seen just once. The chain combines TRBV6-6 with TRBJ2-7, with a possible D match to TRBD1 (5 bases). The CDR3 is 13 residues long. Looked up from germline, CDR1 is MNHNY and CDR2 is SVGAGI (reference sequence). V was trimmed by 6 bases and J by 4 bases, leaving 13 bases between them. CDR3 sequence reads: CASSLRREYEQYF. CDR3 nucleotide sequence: TGTGCCAGCAGCCTACGCAGGGAATACGAGCAGTACTTC.

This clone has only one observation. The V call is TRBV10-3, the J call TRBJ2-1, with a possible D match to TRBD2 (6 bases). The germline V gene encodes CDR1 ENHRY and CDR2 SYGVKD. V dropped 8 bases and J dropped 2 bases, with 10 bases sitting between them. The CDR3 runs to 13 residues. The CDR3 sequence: CAIRDSPYNEQFF. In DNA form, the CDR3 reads TGTGCCATCCGGGACTCACCCTACAATGAGCAGTTCTTC.

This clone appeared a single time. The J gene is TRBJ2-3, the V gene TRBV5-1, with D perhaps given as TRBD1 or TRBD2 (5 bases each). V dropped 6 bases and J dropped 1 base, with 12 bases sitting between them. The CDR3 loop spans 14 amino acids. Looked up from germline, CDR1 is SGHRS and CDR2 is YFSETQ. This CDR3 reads CASIEGTRTDTQYF. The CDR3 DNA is TGCGCCAGCATCGAGGGGACCCGCACAGATACGCAGTATTTT.

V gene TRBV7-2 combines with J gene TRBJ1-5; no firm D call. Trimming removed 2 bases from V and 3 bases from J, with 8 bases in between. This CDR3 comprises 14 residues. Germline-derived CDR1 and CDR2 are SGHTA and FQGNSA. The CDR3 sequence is CASSLQPNNQPQHF. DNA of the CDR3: TGTGCCAGCAGCTTACAGCCCAACAATCAGCCCCAGCATTTT.

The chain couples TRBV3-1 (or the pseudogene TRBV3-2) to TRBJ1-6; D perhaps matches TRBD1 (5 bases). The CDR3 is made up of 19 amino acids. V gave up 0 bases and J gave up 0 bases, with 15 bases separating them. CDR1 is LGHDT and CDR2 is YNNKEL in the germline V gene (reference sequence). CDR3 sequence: CASSQEIVGASSYNSPLHF. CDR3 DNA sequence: TGTGCCAGCAGCCAAGAAATCGTCGGGGCGAGCTCCTATAATTCACCCCTCCACTTT.

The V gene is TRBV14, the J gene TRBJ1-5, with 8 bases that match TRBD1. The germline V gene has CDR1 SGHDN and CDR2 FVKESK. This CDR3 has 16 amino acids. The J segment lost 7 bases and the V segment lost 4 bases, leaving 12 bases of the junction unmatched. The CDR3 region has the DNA TGTGCCAGCAGCCCGAGATTAGGACAGGGAAGGCAGCCCCAGCATTTT. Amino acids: CASSPRLGQGRQPQHF.

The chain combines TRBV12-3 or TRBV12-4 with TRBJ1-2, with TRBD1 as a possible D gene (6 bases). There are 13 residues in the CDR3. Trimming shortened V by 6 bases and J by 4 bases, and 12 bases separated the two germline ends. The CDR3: CASSQGQGYGYTF. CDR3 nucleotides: TGTGCCAGCAGCCAGGGGCAGGGCTATGGCTACACCTTC.

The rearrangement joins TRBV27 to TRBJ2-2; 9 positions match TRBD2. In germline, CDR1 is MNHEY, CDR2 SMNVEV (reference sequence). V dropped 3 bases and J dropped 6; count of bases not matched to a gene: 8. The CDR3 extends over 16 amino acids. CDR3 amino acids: CASSFKAGGPAGELFF. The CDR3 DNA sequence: TGTGCCAGCAGTTTCAAGGCGGGGGGGCCCGCCGGGGAGCTGTTTTTT.

The CDR3 reads CASSSDMTSMSTDTQYF. The CDR3 region has the DNA TGCGCCAGCAGTTCCGATATGACTAGTATGAGCACAGATACGCAGTATTTT. The gene calls are TRBV5-1 and TRBJ2-3, with D perhaps matching TRBD2 (6 bases). Germline V lookup: CDR1 SGHRS, CDR2 YFSETQ. Trimming removed 5 bases from V and 0 bases from J, with 19 bases in between. This CDR3 has 17 amino acids.

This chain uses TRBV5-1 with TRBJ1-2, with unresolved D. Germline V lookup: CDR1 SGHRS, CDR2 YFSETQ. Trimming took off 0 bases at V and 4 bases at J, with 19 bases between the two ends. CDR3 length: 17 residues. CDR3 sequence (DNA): TGCGCCAGCAGCTTGGGCGGGGTCATTCGGGGATCCTATGGCTACACCTTC. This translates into CASSLGGVIRGSYGYTF.

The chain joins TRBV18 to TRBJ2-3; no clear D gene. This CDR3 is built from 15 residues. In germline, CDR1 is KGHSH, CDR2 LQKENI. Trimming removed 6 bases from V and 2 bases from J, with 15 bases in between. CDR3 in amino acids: CASSFLADHTDTQYF. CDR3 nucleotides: TGTGCCAGCTCTTTCCTGGCGGACCACACAGATACGCAGTATTTT.

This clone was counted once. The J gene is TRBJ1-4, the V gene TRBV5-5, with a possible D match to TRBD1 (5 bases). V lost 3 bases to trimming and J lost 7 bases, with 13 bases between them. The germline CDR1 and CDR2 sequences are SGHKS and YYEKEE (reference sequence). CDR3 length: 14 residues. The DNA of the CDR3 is TGTGCCAGCAGCTCGCCGCAGGGAGTTGAAAAACTGTTTTTT. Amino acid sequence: CASSSPQGVEKLFF.

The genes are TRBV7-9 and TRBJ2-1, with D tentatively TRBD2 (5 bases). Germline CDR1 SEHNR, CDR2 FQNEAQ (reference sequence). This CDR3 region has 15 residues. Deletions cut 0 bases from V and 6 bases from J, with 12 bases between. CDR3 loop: CASSLAMGTSNEQFF. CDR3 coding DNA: TGTGCCAGCAGCTTAGCAATGGGTACTAGCAATGAGCAGTTCTTC.

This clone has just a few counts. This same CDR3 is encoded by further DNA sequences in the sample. The CDR3 nucleotides read TGCGCCAGCAGCCAAGAACAGGGGGGCTATGGCTACACCTTC. Its translation is CASSQEQGGYGYTF. V gene TRBV4-3 combines with J gene TRBJ1-2, with 8 bases that match TRBD1. The CDR3 loop spans 14 amino acids. Unmatched junction bases numbered 1, after V lost 0 bases and J lost 4 bases. Germline CDR1 reads LGHNA; CDR2 reads YSLEER.

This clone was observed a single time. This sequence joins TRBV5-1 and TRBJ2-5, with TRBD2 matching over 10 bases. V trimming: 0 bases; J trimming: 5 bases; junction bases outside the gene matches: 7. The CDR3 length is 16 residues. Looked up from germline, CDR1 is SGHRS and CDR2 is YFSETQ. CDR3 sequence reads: CASSLGPSGSPETQYF. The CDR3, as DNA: TGCGCCAGCAGCTTGGGGCCTAGCGGGAGTCCCGAGACCCAGTACTTC.

CDR3 in amino acids: CASSVAGQVSPLHF. The CDR3 region has the DNA TGTGCCAGCAGCGTAGCGGGCCAGGTATCACCCCTCCACTTT. The chain combines TRBV9 with TRBJ1-6; D is unclear. V lost 0 bases and J 10 bases, leaving 11 bases between the germline ends. Germline V gives CDR1 SGDLS, CDR2 YYNGEE. The CDR3 is 14 amino acids. Full variable domain (rest looked up from reference TRBV9 and TRBJ1-6): DSGVTQTPKHLITATGQRVTLRCSPRSGDLSVYWYQQSLDQGLQFLIQYYNGEERAKGNILERFSAQQFPDLHSELNLSSLELGDSALYFCASSVAGQVSPLHFGNGTRLTVT.

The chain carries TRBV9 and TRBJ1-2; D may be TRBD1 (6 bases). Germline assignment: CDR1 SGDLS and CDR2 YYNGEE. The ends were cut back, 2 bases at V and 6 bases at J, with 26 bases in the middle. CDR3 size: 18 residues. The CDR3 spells CASSVGLDPERDTHGYTF. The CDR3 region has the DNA TGTGCCAGCAGCGTCGGCCTGGACCCCGAACGGGACACACATGGCTACACCTTC. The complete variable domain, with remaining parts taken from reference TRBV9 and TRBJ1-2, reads DSGVTQTPKHLITATGQRVTLRCSPRSGDLSVYWYQQSLDQGLQFLIQYYNGEERAKGNILERFSAQQFPDLHSELNLSSLELGDSALYFCASSVGLDPERDTHGYTFGSGTRLTVV.

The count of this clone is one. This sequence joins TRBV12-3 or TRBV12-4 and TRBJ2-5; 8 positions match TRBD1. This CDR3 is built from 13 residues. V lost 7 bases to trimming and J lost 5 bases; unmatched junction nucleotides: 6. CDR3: CASTTRQGETQYF. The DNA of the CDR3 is TGTGCCAGCACCACACGACAGGGGGAGACCCAGTACTTC.

CDR3 protein: CASSRDGGGSNEQFF. The CDR3 nucleotides read TGCGCCAGCAGCCGCGATGGAGGGGGGAGTAATGAGCAGTTCTTC. The V and J genes are TRBV5-1 and TRBJ2-1; tentatively, D is TRBD1 or TRBD2 (6 bases each). The germline V gene encodes CDR1 SGHRS and CDR2 YFSETQ. Trimming removed 4 bases from V and 7 bases from J, with 18 bases in between. This CDR3 has 15 residues. The whole variable domain, filled in from reference TRBV5-1 and TRBJ2-1, reads KAGVTQTPRYLIKTRGQQVTLSCSPISGHRSVSWYQQTPGQGLQFLFEYFSETQRNKGNFPGRFSGRQFSNSRSEMNVSTLELGDSALYLCASSRDGGGSNEQFFGPGTRLTVL.

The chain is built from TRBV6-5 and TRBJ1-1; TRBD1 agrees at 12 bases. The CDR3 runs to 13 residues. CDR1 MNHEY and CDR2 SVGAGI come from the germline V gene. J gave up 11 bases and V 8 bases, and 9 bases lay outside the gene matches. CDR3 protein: CASSPRDRGLAFF. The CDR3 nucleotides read TGTGCCAGCTCGCCCCGGGACAGGGGGCTTGCTTTCTTT.